This TCR beta chain was sequenced for a study of OX40 agonist ivuxolimab in advanced cancers. Study-level information: Allowance was made for prior anti-PD-1, anti-PD-L1 or anti-CTLA-4 therapy, and about 40% had some. There were three patients with partial responses, one having hepatocellular carcinoma and two cutaneous melanoma.

From germline, CDR1 is WNHNN and CDR2 SYGVQD (reference sequence). The length of the CDR3 is 15 residues. Losses at the gene ends were 5 bases for V and 4 bases for J; bases not matched to a gene: 9. The study, taken as a whole, reports: People who partly responded at 0.1-3.0 mg/kg had some of the least clonal expansion seen.

Using immunoSEQ multiplex PCR, the repertoire was profiled, and TCRdb retains in-frame clones only, with some absent. The table has approximately 69,000 clones, around 88% seen once. Comments on this clone: Its antigen is currently unknown.

The receptor was isolated from an adult with an advanced solid tumor such as melanoma, head and neck, liver or kidney cancer. The rearrangement uses TRBV10-1 and TRBJ2-7; the match to TRBD1 covers 9 bases. Sequenced material: CD4+ or CD8+ T cells sorted from blood, taken in a trial of the OX40 agonist ivuxolimab. The CDR3 reads CASSKPGQGRYEQYF. The CDR3, as DNA: TGCGCCAGCAGTAAGCCGGGACAGGGAAGGTACGAGCAGTACTTC.